These 27 T cell receptor beta chains were sequenced from one sample in a study of shared clonotypes between healthy human individuals. Clones were read by immunoSEQ multiplex PCR, and TCRdb kept only the in-frame ones, dropping some. The data hold just over 2,000,000 clones, with roughly 94% observed a single time. What was sequenced was naive CD4+ T cells sorted from blood. Subset here: CD45RA+ positively selected. The receptors come from a man aged 18-30 years in good health.

The chain carries TRBV27 and TRBJ2-3, with TRBD1 matching over 7 bases. Per the germline V gene, CDR1 is MNHEY and CDR2 is SMNVEV (reference sequence). The CDR3 totals 14 residues. V lost 5 bases to trimming and J lost 3 bases; unmatched junction nucleotides: 5. The CDR3 loop is CASSRDRETDTQYF. The DNA for the CDR3 is TGTGCCAGCAGTCGAGACAGGGAGACAGATACGCAGTATTTT.

CDR3 protein: CASSLTALTGNTIYF. The CDR3 bases are TGTGCCAGCAGTTTGACAGCCTTAACTGGAAACACCATATATTTT. The chain combines TRBV27 with TRBJ1-3, with D possibly being TRBD1 (5 bases). The ends were cut back, 3 bases at V and 2 bases at J, with 11 bases in the middle. The CDR3 loop spans 15 amino acids. CDR1 is MNHEY, CDR2 SMNVEV, per germline (reference sequence).

The DNA of the CDR3 is TGTGCCAGCAGCCCCGCTAGCGGGCCGTACGAGCAGTACTTC. Encoded protein: CASSPASGPYEQYF. The rearrangement uses TRBV6-5 and TRBJ2-7, with 8 bases matching TRBD2. This CDR3 has 14 residues. Germline CDR1 is MNHEY and CDR2 is SVGAGI. With V trimmed by 6 bases and J by 4 bases, 8 bases remained unmatched.

The chain links TRBV14 to TRBJ2-1; 7 bases align to TRBD1. From germline, CDR1 is SGHDN and CDR2 FVKESK. The CDR3 has 20 residues. V shed 6 bases and J 7 bases; nucleotides not matched to a gene: 27. The CDR3 DNA sequence: TGTGCCAGCAGTCCCTACTCGCGACACAGGGGCTCCTATTCGGGGAATGAGCAGTTCTTC. Translating it yields CASSPYSRHRGSYSGNEQFF. The whole variable domain, remainder taken from reference TRBV14 and TRBJ2-1, is EAGVTQFPSHSVIEKGQTVTLRCDPISGHDNLYWYRRVMGKEIKFLLHFVKESKQDESGMPNNRFLAERTGGTYSTLKVQPAELEDSGVYFCASSPYSRHRGSYSGNEQFFGPGTRLTVL.

The rearrangement joins TRBV5-1 to TRBJ2-1; D is undetermined. The germline V and J ends were trimmed by 4 bases and 6 bases, with 11 bases remaining between them. This CDR3 comprises 13 residues. Per germline, CDR1 SGHRS and CDR2 YFSETQ. CDR3 bases: TGCGCCAGCAGCAATGGCCAAGCCAATGAGCAGTTCTTC. Its translation is CASSNGQANEQFF. Complete variable domain (other parts from reference TRBV5-1 and TRBJ2-1): KAGVTQTPRYLIKTRGQQVTLSCSPISGHRSVSWYQQTPGQGLQFLFEYFSETQRNKGNFPGRFSGRQFSNSRSEMNVSTLELGDSALYLCASSNGQANEQFFGPGTRLTVL.

The chain uses TRBV7-2 and TRBJ1-1; 9 bases are a match to TRBD1. This CDR3 spans 15 amino acids. CDR1 is SGHTA and CDR2 is FQGNSA in the germline V gene. Unmatched junction bases numbered 6, after V lost 6 bases and J lost 1 base. This chain's CDR3 is CASSRLDRGNTEAFF. The DNA for the CDR3 is TGTGCCAGCAGTCGACTGGACAGGGGGAACACTGAAGCTTTCTTT.

The genes are TRBV6-1 and TRBJ1-6, with D possibly matching TRBD1 (6 bases). Germline V CDR1 and CDR2: MNHNS, SASEGT. The CDR3 has 16 amino acids. Trimming cost V 2 bases and J 3 bases, with 11 bases left between them. CDR3 in amino acids: CASSETNRVYNSPLHF. The CDR3 bases are TGTGCCAGCAGTGAAACCAACAGGGTCTATAATTCACCCCTCCACTTT.

The table lists this clone with a count of one. The CDR3 bases are TGTGCCAGCAGTGCCACTAGGGAGACCCAGTACTTC. Translated, it gives CASSATRETQYF. The chain uses TRBV2 and TRBJ2-5, with D possibly matching TRBD2 (5 bases). Germline lookup yields CDR1 SNHLY and CDR2 FYNNEI. The CDR3 loop spans 12 amino acids. Trimming cost V 4 bases and J 5 bases, with 8 bases left between them.

The chain is built from TRBV18 and TRBJ2-2; possibly TRBD2 for D (5 bases). V lost 1 base and J lost 2, with 14 bases in between. Germline CDR1 KGHSH, CDR2 LQKENI. The CDR3 length is 17 residues. The CDR3 DNA is TGTGCCAGCTCACCACTCCGAGGGCAGATAAACACCGGGGAGCTGTTTTTT. Residues: CASSPLRGQINTGELFF.

The gene calls are TRBV5-1 and TRBJ2-5; TRBD1 aligns across 8 bases. The CDR3 consists of 15 residues. With 4 bases clipped from V and 2 bases from J, the junction kept 7 bases outside the gene matches. Per the germline V gene, CDR1 is SGHRS and CDR2 is YFSETQ. The CDR3 coding sequence is TGCGCCAGCAGCGCCTTTGGACAGGGTCAAGAGACCCAGTACTTC. Protein product: CASSAFGQGQETQYF.

This clone was observed once. V is TRBV18 and J is TRBJ1-1, with unresolved D. The germline gives CDR1 KGHSH, CDR2 LQKENI. V was clipped by 3 bases and J by 0 bases, with 8 bases between them. The CDR3 loop spans 14 amino acids. Here the CDR3 DNA reads TGTGCCAGCTCACCGTGGCAGCTGAACACTGAAGCTTTCTTT. Translating it yields CASSPWQLNTEAFF.

The genes are TRBV6-6 and TRBJ1-1; TRBD1 might be the D (6 bases). Germline V lookup: CDR1 MNHNY, CDR2 SVGAGI (reference sequence). Trimming left V 6 bases short and J 2 bases short, with 19 bases between. The CDR3 consists of 16 residues. CDR3 nucleotides: TGTGCCAGCAGCCACCCGGGAGGGGGGAGCAACACTGAAGCTTTCTTT. It encodes CASSHPGGGSNTEAFF.

With respect to this clone: The junction differs from germline at one of its ends, possibly a read error. The same CDR3 arises from other DNA sequences in this sample as well. CDR3 sequence: CASSESVQPSAYEQYF. In DNA, the CDR3 is TGCGCCAGCAGTGAATCCGTACAACCATCCGCCTACGAGCAGTACTTC. This sequence joins TRBV6-1 and TRBJ2-7; D gene ambiguous. This CDR3 contains 16 residues. Germline assignment: CDR1 MNHNS and CDR2 SASEGT.

The chain employs TRBV15 and TRBJ1-1, with 7 bases lining up with TRBD1. Germline CDR1 and CDR2: LNHNV and YYDKDF (reference sequence). This CDR3 contains 17 residues. With V trimmed by 0 bases and J by 2 bases, 9 bases remained unmatched. The CDR3 reads CATSRDVVGQRNTEAFF. As DNA, the CDR3 is TGTGCCACCAGCAGAGATGTGGTGGGACAGCGAAACACTGAAGCTTTCTTT.

The rearrangement uses TRBV5-1 and TRBJ1-2; D is uncertain. The CDR3 spans 14 residues. From germline, CDR1 is SGHRS and CDR2 YFSETQ. V lost 0 bases and J 8 bases, leaving 14 bases between the germline ends. The chain's CDR3 is CASSLDIQPGGYTF. Here the CDR3 DNA reads TGCGCCAGCAGCTTGGACATACAACCGGGGGGCTACACCTTC.

Of note for this clone: Other DNA sequences from this sample encode an identical CDR3 as well. This chain joins TRBV20-1 and TRBJ1-1; no clear D. Trimming stripped 3 bases from V and 4 bases from J, with 6 bases between. From germline, CDR1 is DFQATT and CDR2 SNEGSKA (reference sequence). This CDR3 has 11 residues. The CDR3 region has the DNA TGCAGTGCTAGTCGGGGCACTGAAGCTTTCTTT. It yields the protein CSASRGTEAFF.

This chain links TRBV6-5 with TRBJ1-3; the match to TRBD1 covers 8 bases. CDR3 length equals 15 residues. In germline, CDR1 is MNHEY, CDR2 SVGAGI. V dropped 0 bases and J dropped 7; count of bases not matched to a gene: 5. The CDR3 nucleotides read TGTGCCAGCAGTTACTCGACAGGGGTGGTGAACACCATATATTTT. Amino acid sequence: CASSYSTGVVNTIYF.

This CDR3 is CASSTPRSNTEAFF. The CDR3 DNA follows: TGTGCCAGCAGTACTCCGCGGTCGAACACTGAAGCTTTCTTT. V and J are TRBV6-5 and TRBJ1-1; D uncertain. V shed 5 bases and J shed 1 base, with 11 bases lying between them. The CDR3 loop spans 14 amino acids. Germline V gives CDR1 MNHEY, CDR2 SVGAGI.

This rearrangement joins TRBV6-5 to TRBJ2-6; D is unclear. Looked up from germline, CDR1 is MNHEY and CDR2 is SVGAGI. The germline V and J ends were trimmed by 2 bases and 2 bases, with 7 bases remaining between them. This CDR3 comprises 15 residues. The DNA of the CDR3 is TGTGCCAGCAGTTACGATGATACTGGGGCCAACGTCCTGACTTTC. It specifies CASSYDDTGANVLTF.

This chain connects TRBV28 to TRBJ2-7, with D hard to call. CDR1 and CDR2 (germline): MDHEN, SYDVKM. The CDR3 has 13 amino acids. The V end lost 3 bases, the J end lost 5 bases, and 11 bases lay between the germline ends. The CDR3 DNA reads as TGTGCCAGCAGTTTGGGTTTTGCCGACGAGCAGTACTTC. It encodes CASSLGFADEQYF. The whole variable domain, remainder taken from reference TRBV28 and TRBJ2-7, is DVKVTQSSRYLVKRTGEKVFLECVQDMDHENMFWYRQDPGLGLRLIYFSYDVKMKEKGDIPEGYSVSREKKERFSLILESASTNQTSMYLCASSLGFADEQYFGPGTRLTVT.

With respect to this clone: This CDR3 is also generated by other DNA sequences in the sample. This sequence joins TRBV9 and TRBJ2-5; D remains unclear. The CDR3 totals 11 residues. V was clipped by 4 bases and J by 5 bases, with 6 bases between them. Germline CDR1 and CDR2: SGDLS and YYNGEE. CDR3 bases: TGTGCCAGCAGCTCCGGGGAGACCCAGTACTTC. Encoded protein: CASSSGETQYF.

The chain couples TRBV4-1 to TRBJ1-2, with 7 nucleotides matching TRBD1. The CDR3 is 17 residues long. J was trimmed by 4 bases and V by 4 bases; bases with no gene match: 15. Germline assignment: CDR1 MGHRA and CDR2 YSYEKL. CDR3 in amino acids: CASSLRSAGGAFYGYTF. The CDR3 nucleotides read TGCGCCAGCAGCCTTAGGTCGGCAGGGGGGGCCTTCTATGGCTACACCTTC.

Comments on this clone: The sample holds other DNA sequences that translate to the same CDR3. V usage is TRBV5-1 and J usage is TRBJ2-3; D unclear. This CDR3 has 11 residues. The V and J ends lost 0 bases and 6 bases respectively, with 2 bases between them. CDR1 SGHRS and CDR2 YFSETQ come from the germline V gene. The CDR3 region has the DNA TGCGCCAGCAGCTTGGGTGATACGCAGTATTTT. It specifies CASSLGDTQYF.

This rearrangement joins TRBV10-3 to TRBJ2-5, with D uncertain. The CDR3 sequence is 15 residues long. Trimming shortened V by 0 bases and J by 2 bases, and 10 bases separated the two germline ends. The germline CDR1 and CDR2 sequences are ENHRY and SYGVKD. CDR3 nucleotide sequence: TGTGCCATCAGTGAGTCTGGTATCGGTCAAGAGACCCAGTACTTC. Translation gives CAISESGIGQETQYF.

With regard to this clone: This CDR3 is also generated by other DNA sequences in the sample. The J gene is TRBJ2-5, the V gene TRBV6-5; TRBD1 matches 8 bases. The ends lost 2 bases at V and 1 base at J; junction bases unmatched: 0. Germline loops: CDR1 MNHEY, CDR2 SVGAGI. CDR3 size: 14 residues. The DNA for the CDR3 is TGTGCCAGCAGTTACGGACAGGGCCAAGAGACCCAGTACTTC. This translates into CASSYGQGQETQYF.

The V call is TRBV5-5, the J call TRBJ1-4, with D uncertain. Trimming removed 1 base at V and 8 bases at J, with 12 bases between. Germline V gene lookup returns CDR1 SGHKS and CDR2 YYEKEE (reference sequence). CDR3 length: 14 residues. The CDR3 is CASSLREGKEKLFF. The CDR3 DNA reads TGTGCCAGCAGCTTGAGGGAGGGCAAGGAAAAACTGTTTTTT.

This rearrangement joins TRBV6-1 to TRBJ1-3; D not certain. CDR3 length equals 11 residues. Trimming left V 10 bases short and J 4 bases short, with 8 bases between. Germline CDR1 is MNHNS and CDR2 is SASEGT. The CDR3 coding sequence is TGTGCCACTGACACCGGAAACACCATATATTTT. It yields the protein CATDTGNTIYF.